A single sample gave rise to the 5 T cell receptor beta chains below, sequenced in a study of OX40 agonist ivuxolimab in advanced cancers. This table comes from immunoSEQ multiplex PCR, and its TCRdb copy is limited to in-frame clones, with some not included. The sample includes about 7,300 clones, approximately 79% of them seen just once. The sequences come from CD4+ or CD8+ T cells sorted from blood, collected in a trial of the OX40 agonist ivuxolimab. These receptors were obtained from an adult with an advanced solid tumor such as melanoma, head and neck, liver or kidney cancer.

This chain uses TRBV2 with TRBJ1-1, with D perhaps matching TRBD1 (5 bases). Trimming stripped 6 bases from V and 2 bases from J, with 13 bases between. This CDR3 contains 14 residues. Looked up from germline, CDR1 is SNHLY and CDR2 is FYNNEI. CDR3 DNA: TGTGCCAGCAGCCGGGGGTACATCAACACTGAAGCTTTCTTT. Translating it yields CASSRGYINTEAFF.

The gene calls are TRBV2 and TRBJ2-5; D possibly uses TRBD1 or TRBD2 (5 bases each). V was cut by 1 base and J by 2 bases, with 11 bases left in between. This CDR3 is built from 15 residues. CDR1 is SNHLY, CDR2 FYNNEI, per germline. The CDR3 region is CASSEVEGFQETQYF. DNA for the CDR3: TGTGCCAGCAGTGAAGTCGAGGGGTTTCAAGAGACCCAGTACTTC. Based on the CDR3 plus reference TRBV2 and TRBJ2-5, the full variable domain is EPEVTQTPSHQVTQMGQEVILRCVPISNHLYFYWYRQILGQKVEFLVSFYNNEISEKSEIFDDQFSVERPDGSNFTLKIRSTKLEDSAMYFCASSEVEGFQETQYFGPGTRLLVL.

This sequence joins TRBV2 and TRBJ2-1, with D possibly being TRBD1 (5 bases). Germline-derived CDR1 and CDR2 are SNHLY and FYNNEI. Between the trimmed V and J ends, which lost 2 bases and 7 bases, there was a span of 12 bases. The CDR3 has 14 residues. DNA for the CDR3: TGTGCCAGCAGTGAAAGGGCAGGGTCGAATGAGCAGTTCTTC. Protein: CASSERAGSNEQFF.

The chain employs TRBV7-9 and TRBJ2-5; the D gene is possibly TRBD1 (5 bases). CDR1 and CDR2 from the germline V gene are SEHNR and FQNEAQ (reference sequence). The length of the CDR3 is 15 residues. V shed 4 bases and J shed 0 bases, with 12 bases lying between them. Here the CDR3 reads CASSSGHKNQETQYF. The CDR3 coding sequence is TGTGCCAGCAGCTCTGGACATAAAAACCAAGAGACCCAGTACTTC.

The CDR3 bases are TGTGCCAGCAGTTCTAGCGGGGGGGCTGGTGAGCAGTTCTTC. Translating it yields CASSSSGGAGEQFF. The V gene is TRBV6-4, the J gene TRBJ2-1, with TRBD2 matching over 12 bases. This CDR3 contains 14 residues. Germline V gene data show CDR1 as MRHNA and CDR2 as SNTAGT. The J segment lost 9 bases and the V segment lost 5 bases, leaving 5 bases of the junction unmatched.